The 10 T cell receptor beta chains in this list originate from one sample, sequenced in a study of coeliac disease. Sequencing was performed with immunoSEQ multiplex PCR; in TCRdb, only in-frame clones are kept and a portion is missing. The profile covers roughly 7,000 clones, with 55% to 65% appearing a single time and around 3.3% taken by the ten largest. The specimen sequenced was lamina propria lymphocytes from the gut. The receptors come from an older woman with active celiac disease.

The chain is built from TRBV6-1 and TRBJ1-2; D uncertain. Germline CDR1 MNHNS, CDR2 SASEGT. The V end was cut by 3 bases, the J end by 5 bases, with 16 bases between. The CDR3 has 15 residues. CDR3 coding DNA: TGTGCCAGCAGTGATAATGCGTATTTCCATTATGGCTACACCTTC. Protein product: CASSDNAYFHYGYTF.

Written as DNA, the CDR3 is TGTGCCATCAGCGATCCGGGACAGGGCTATGGCTACACCTTC. It yields the protein CAISDPGQGYGYTF. The chain combines TRBV10-3 with TRBJ1-2; 9 positions match TRBD1. Germline trimming cut 6 bases from V and 4 bases from J; bases unmatched to any gene: 6. Germline V gene data show CDR1 as ENHRY and CDR2 as SYGVKD. The CDR3 extends over 14 amino acids.

The chain couples TRBV11-2 to TRBJ2-7; 10 nucleotides align to TRBD2. V was clipped by 1 base and J by 6 bases; unmatched bases: 12. Germline V gene sequence: CDR1 SGHAT, CDR2 FQNNGV. The CDR3 contains 17 residues. The CDR3 nucleotides are TGTGCCAGCAGCTTAGGGACTTCTAGCGGGAGAGGTGGCGAGCAGTACTTC. Its translation: CASSLGTSSGRGGEQYF.

As regards this clone: The DNA is left out, because the CDR3 cannot be placed on it with certainty; the CDR3 is given as TCRdb lists it. CDR3 in amino acids: CASSFGGGSLFF. The V and J genes are TRBV5-5 and TRBJ1-4. Germline lookup yields CDR1 SGHKS and CDR2 YYEKEE (reference sequence). The CDR3 is 12 amino acids in total, end residues counted.

The rearrangement joins TRBV10-3 to TRBJ2-7; TRBD2 matches 8 bases. CDR1 is ENHRY, CDR2 SYGVKD, per germline. With V trimmed by 3 bases and J by 0 bases, 7 bases remained unmatched. The CDR3 spans 16 residues. The DNA of the CDR3 is TGTGCCATCAGTGACCCTACTAGCGGTAGCTCCTACGAGCAGTACTTC. Its protein product is CAISDPTSGSSYEQYF.

This clone came up a few times. This chain links TRBV10-2 with TRBJ1-1, with D possibly TRBD1 on 6 matching bases. V lost 2 bases and J 2 bases, leaving 24 bases between the germline ends. Germline V gene sequence: CDR1 WSHSY, CDR2 SAAADI. The CDR3 length is 19 residues. CDR3 region: CASSEPAGVGWGRNTEAFF. DNA of the CDR3: TGCGCCAGCAGTGAGCCGGCCGGGGTCGGTTGGGGGCGAAACACTGAAGCTTTCTTT.

The chain is built from TRBV7-2 and TRBJ2-3, with D possibly being TRBD1 (6 bases). The CDR3 runs to 17 residues. The ends were cut back, 2 bases at V and 4 bases at J, with 19 bases in the middle. Germline V CDR1 and CDR2: SGHTA, FQGNSA. The CDR3 region is CASSLLRGRGWADTQYF. The DNA for the CDR3 is TGTGCCAGCAGCTTATTAAGGGGTAGGGGGTGGGCAGATACGCAGTATTTT.

V gene TRBV18 combines with J gene TRBJ1-1; perhaps TRBD1 as D (6 bases). There are 13 residues in the CDR3. Germline values: CDR1 KGHSH, CDR2 LQKENI. The V end lost 8 bases, the J end lost 1 base, and 11 bases lay between the germline ends. The CDR3 is CASTGQRNTEAFF. CDR3 DNA sequence: TGTGCCAGCACCGGACAGAGGAACACTGAAGCTTTCTTT.

V usage is TRBV18 and J usage is TRBJ2-6; TRBD1 matches at 7 bases. This CDR3 region has 18 residues. V gave up 3 bases and J gave up 0 bases; unmatched junction bases: 8. The germline V gene has CDR1 KGHSH and CDR2 LQKENI. The CDR3 protein is CASSPRTGVPSGANVLTF. The CDR3 nucleotides read TGTGCCAGCTCACCTAGAACAGGGGTGCCCTCTGGGGCCAACGTCCTGACTTTC.

This sequence joins TRBV18 and TRBJ2-5; D is unclear. This CDR3 has 13 residues. Germline V gene data show CDR1 as KGHSH and CDR2 as LQKENI. Deletions cut 3 bases from V and 5 bases from J, with 10 bases between. The CDR3 DNA follows: TGTGCCAGCTCACCTTATCACGCGGAGACCCAGTACTTC. Encoded protein: CASSPYHAETQYF.